This T cell receptor beta chain was sequenced during a study of post-analysis software for immune sequencing data. Sequencing libraries made from TCR beta cDNA carried unique molecular identifiers. With roughly 1 to 11 million T cells as the source, approximately 450,000 cDNA molecules resulted. TCRdb ran MiXCR on the PCR reads and lists one entry per CDR3 protein. The sample lists 500,000 to 600,000 distinct CDR3 sequences; roughly 45% were seen once. As to this clonotype: Antigen specificity is unknown.

Findings and caveats of the study: Multiple sclerosis was associated with a significant reduction in normalized Chao1 diversity relative to controls.

What was sequenced was blood. The receptor was derived from a girl between 5 and 17 years old with multiple sclerosis.

CDR3 in DNA: TGTGCCAGCAGTATCTCCGACGGGGGGGAGGCGTCCAAAAACATTCAGTACTTC. This gives the protein CASSISDGGEASKNIQYF. The J gene is TRBJ2-4, the V gene TRBV12-3 or TRBV12-4; 8 bases agree with TRBD2. The CDR3 length is 18 residues. V dropped 5 bases and J dropped 2; count of bases not matched to a gene: 14.